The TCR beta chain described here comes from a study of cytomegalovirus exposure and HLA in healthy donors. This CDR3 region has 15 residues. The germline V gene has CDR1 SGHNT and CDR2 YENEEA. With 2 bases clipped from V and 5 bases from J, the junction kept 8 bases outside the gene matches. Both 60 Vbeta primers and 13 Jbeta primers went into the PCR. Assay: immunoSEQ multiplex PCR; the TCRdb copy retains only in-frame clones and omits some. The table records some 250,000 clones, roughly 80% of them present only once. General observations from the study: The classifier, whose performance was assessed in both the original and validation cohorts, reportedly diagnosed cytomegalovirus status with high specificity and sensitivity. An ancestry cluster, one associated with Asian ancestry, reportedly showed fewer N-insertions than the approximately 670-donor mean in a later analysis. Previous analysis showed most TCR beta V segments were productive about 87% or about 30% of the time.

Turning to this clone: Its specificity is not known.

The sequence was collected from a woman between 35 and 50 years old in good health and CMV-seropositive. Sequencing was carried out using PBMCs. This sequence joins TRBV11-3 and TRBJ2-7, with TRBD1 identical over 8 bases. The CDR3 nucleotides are TGTGCCAGCAGCTTAAGGACAGGGACCCCCAACGAGCAGTACTTC. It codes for CASSLRTGTPNEQYF.